Listed below are T cell receptor beta chains from one sample, sequenced in a study of lymphopenia after photon versus proton radiotherapy. Profiling relied on immunoSEQ multiplex PCR, and the TCRdb table lists in-frame clones only, not all of them. The sample carries about 45,000 clones, over 75% recorded once. This specimen was peripheral blood, taken from a patient treated with photon-based radiotherapy. The receptors stem from a man aged 35 to 55 with gastric cancer. Each CDR3 is given with its conserved first and last residue. D genes are given only for firm matches. Only some rows state a clone size, as once, few, many or a class for expanded clones.

d_gene	v_gene	j_gene	abundance	CDR3nt	CDR3aa
TRBD2	TRBV6-5	TRBJ2-5	.	TGTGCCAGCAGTCGGGGGGGCCTTTCAGAGACCCAGTACTTC	CASSRGGLSETQYF
.	TRBV9	TRBJ1-2	.	TGTGCCAGCAGCGGAACAGAGAAGTATGGCTACACCTTC	CASSGTEKYGYTF
.	TRBV19	TRBJ1-5	.	TGTGCCAGTAGTATTGGGGGCGATGGTCAGCCCCAGCATTTT	CASSIGGDGQPQHF
.	TRBV6-5	TRBJ2-7	.	TGTGCCAGCAGTCGGGGGGCGGTCGAGCAGTACTTC	CASSRGAVEQYF
.	TRBV29-1	TRBJ2-7	.	TGCAGCGTTGGGGTTACCGACGAGCAGTACTTC	CSVGVTDEQYF
TRBD1	TRBV19	TRBJ1-6	once	TGTGCCAGTAGGCGTCAGGGGGTAGAGAAGAATTCACCCCTCCACTTT	CASRRQGVEKNSPLHF
.	TRBV5-1	TRBJ2-7	.	TGCGCCAGCAGCCCAGGATGGGGGGTGGCGGGCTACGAGCAGTACTTC	CASSPGWGVAGYEQYF
.	TRBV30	TRBJ2-7	.	TGTGCCTGGAGTGTAGGGGCTAGCTACGAGCAGTACTTC	CAWSVGASYEQYF
TRBD1	TRBV6-1	TRBJ1-5	.	TGTGCCAGCATAGAGGCAGGGGGTCAGCCCCAGCATTTT	CASIEAGGQPQHF
TRBD1	TRBV2	TRBJ2-5	.	TGTGCCAGCAGTGGAGGGACAGGGAAAGAGACCCAGTACTTC	CASSGGTGKETQYF
.	TRBV15	TRBJ1-2	.	TGTGCCACCAGCAGAGAAGGCAGCCCTAACTATGGCTACACCTTC	CATSREGSPNYGYTF
.	TRBV6-5	TRBJ2-7	few	TGTGCCAGCAGTTCAAGGGTCGGCGAGCAGTACTTC	CASSSRVGEQYF
TRBD2	TRBV6-4	TRBJ2-3	.	TGTGCCAGCAGTGACGGGACTAGCGGGGGGGCCACAGATACGCAGTATTTT	CASSDGTSGGATDTQYF
.	TRBV7-9	TRBJ2-7	.	TGTGCCAGCAGCTCGCCAACCGGGACCACGTGGGCTACCTACGAGCAGTACTTC	CASSSPTGTTWATYEQYF
TRBD1	TRBV30	TRBJ1-2	.	TGTGCCTGGAGTGTAGGGGACAGGGAAGACGATGGCTACACCTTC	CAWSVGDREDDGYTF
.	TRBV4-2	TRBJ1-5	.	TGTGCCAGCAGCCAAGCCCGGGACGGACGCAATCAGCCCCAGCATTTT	CASSQARDGRNQPQHF
.	TRBV5-5	TRBJ1-5	.	TGTGCCAGCAGGGCAATTCCTAATCAGCCCCAGCATTTT	CASRAIPNQPQHF
TRBD1	TRBV19	TRBJ1-3	.	TGTGCCAGTAGTATCCGGGGGACAGGGAGCTCTGGAAACACCATATATTTT	CASSIRGTGSSGNTIYF
.	TRBV10-3	TRBJ1-2	.	TGTGCCATCAGTGATGAAGCCTATGGCTACACCTTC	CAISDEAYGYTF
.	TRBV19	TRBJ2-4	once	TGTGCCAGTAGTATTTCCGGCAGGGGAACGGACATTCAGTACTTC	CASSISGRGTDIQYF
.	TRBV6-4	TRBJ1-1	.	TGTGCCAGCAGTGTCCGGGAAGGCACTGAAGCTTTCTTT	CASSVREGTEAFF
.	TRBV7-2	TRBJ1-1	.	TGTGCCAGCACGCTACAGGGAAACACTGAAGCTTTCTTT	CASTLQGNTEAFF
.	TRBV2	TRBJ1-5	.	TGTGCCAGCAGTGAGGGGGGGCAGGGCAATCAGCCCCAGCATTTT	CASSEGGQGNQPQHF
.	TRBV6-1	TRBJ2-5	.	TGTGCCAGCACCGCCCCGGGGGTAGAGACCCAGTACTTC	CASTAPGVETQYF
.	TRBV7-2	TRBJ1-5	.	TGTGCCAGCAGCGCGAGGGGGGGAGGACAGCCCCAGCATTTT	CASSARGGGQPQHF
.	TRBV9	TRBJ1-2	.	TGTGCCAGCAGCGTACGGGCATCTAACTATGGCTACACCTTC	CASSVRASNYGYTF
.	TRBV19	TRBJ2-7	.	TGTGCCAGTAGTTTTGGTCTCGAGCAGTACTTC	CASSFGLEQYF
.	TRBV30	TRBJ1-2	.	TGTGCCTGGGGGGCCCTTAACAGCTACTATGGCTACACCTTC	CAWGALNSYYGYTF
.	TRBV4-3	TRBJ1-3	.	TGCGCCAGCAGCCCCCAGGCGTTAGGGGTGCCTGGAAACACCATATATTTT	CASSPQALGVPGNTIYF
.	TRBV11-3	TRBJ2-2	.	TGTGCCAGCAGCCCCGGCGGGCCTAGAGAGAAGACCGGGGAGCTGTTTTTT	CASSPGGPREKTGELFF
.	TRBV5-6	TRBJ1-2	.	TGTGCCAGCAGCTTGGACCGTTCTAACTATGGCTACACCTTC	CASSLDRSNYGYTF
TRBD1	TRBV9	TRBJ2-7	.	TGTGCCAGCAGCGGACGGGACAGCACCTACGAGCAGTACTTC	CASSGRDSTYEQYF
TRBD1	TRBV7-7	TRBJ1-3	.	TGTGCCAGCAGCCCCCAGGGGGAAGGGTCTGGAAACACCATATATTTT	CASSPQGEGSGNTIYF
TRBD1	TRBV6-1	TRBJ2-7	.	TGTGCCAGCAGTGCCCGACAGGGGGCTAAGCCCAACGAGCAGTACTTC	CASSARQGAKPNEQYF
TRBD2	TRBV2	TRBJ2-3	.	TGTGCCAACATTAGACCCCGCGGGGGAGGGATTGCGCAGTATTTT	CANIRPRGGGIAQYF
.	TRBV11-2	TRBJ2-1	.	TGTGCCAGCAGGGCCGGGGCGGGGGCTTTCAATGAGCAGTTCTTC	CASRAGAGAFNEQFF
.	TRBV27	TRBJ2-7	.	TGTGCCAGCAGTTTGATATTTGGGGCAGAAATCCCCTACGAGCAGTACTTC	CASSLIFGAEIPYEQYF
TRBD1	TRBV19	TRBJ2-5	.	TGTGCCAGTAGTATTCTCGGGACAGGGGCAAAAGAGACCCAGTACTTC	CASSILGTGAKETQYF
TRBD1	TRBV7-2	TRBJ1-6	.	TGTGCCAGCACGAAAGACAGGGGCGATAATTCACCCCTCCACTTT	CASTKDRGDNSPLHF
.	TRBV9	TRBJ2-3	.	TGTGCCAGCAGCCCCGGCCGGGGAAAGAACACAGATACGCAGTATTTT	CASSPGRGKNTDTQYF
.	TRBV4-2	TRBJ1-2	.	TGTGCCAGCAGCCAAGATCTCGGGCAGCTCGCGTATGGCTACACCTTC	CASSQDLGQLAYGYTF
.	TRBV5-1	TRBJ2-7	.	TGCGCCAGCAGCTTAATGGGGGACTCCTACGAGCAGTACTTC	CASSLMGDSYEQYF
.	TRBV10-3	TRBJ2-4	.	TGTGCCATCAGTGAAACGGGAGACAAGATCAATTTGAACTTC	CAISETGDKINLNF
.	TRBV12-5	TRBJ1-1	.	TGTGCTAGTGGCCGCACGAACACTGAAGCTTTCTTT	CASGRTNTEAFF
TRBD1	TRBV30	TRBJ2-5	.	TGTGCCTGGAGTAGGGACAGGGGGCATCAGGAGACCCAGTACTTC	CAWSRDRGHQETQYF
.	TRBV30	TRBJ1-2	few	TGTGCCTGGAGTCCGGGTGGTGGCTACACCTTC	CAWSPGGGYTF
.	TRBV11-2	TRBJ2-2	.	TGTGCCAGCAGCCCTCAACGGGCAGGGGTGGGCACCGGGGAGCTGTTTTTT	CASSPQRAGVGTGELFF
.	TRBV7-6	TRBJ2-5	.	TGTGCCAGCAGCTTGGAAACGGAGACCCAGTACTTC	CASSLETETQYF
.	TRBV5-1	TRBJ1-1	.	TGCGCCAGCAGCCGGGGGAGCGGGACCGCCAGTAACTTTTTC	CASSRGSGTASNFF
.	TRBV5-4	TRBJ1-1	.	TGTGCCAGCAGCTTGGTGGACAACACTGAAGCTTTCTTT	CASSLVDNTEAFF
.	TRBV11-2	TRBJ2-7	.	TGTGCCAGCAGCTTTGGGGGAAGCCACCAATCTGCCTACGAGCAGTACTTC	CASSFGGSHQSAYEQYF
.	TRBV5-1	TRBJ1-1	.	TGCGCCAGCAGCCTAGACGGACGAGCTGAAGCTTTCTTT	CASSLDGRAEAFF
.	TRBV5-1	TRBJ1-1	.	TGCGCCAGCAGCCCACGGGGGGACCCCAGGACTGAAGCTTTCTTT	CASSPRGDPRTEAFF
.	TRBV7-2	TRBJ1-4	.	TGTGCCAGCAGCTTAGCCGTCAGGGCAACTAATGAAAAACTGTTTTTT	CASSLAVRATNEKLFF
.	TRBV7-2	TRBJ1-2	.	TGTGCCAGCAGCTTATTCGGCCCTCTTTATGGCTACACCTTC	CASSLFGPLYGYTF
TRBD1	TRBV7-2	TRBJ2-7	.	TGTGCCAGCAGCTCCAGTCCCGGGACAGGGAACGAGCAGTACTTC	CASSSSPGTGNEQYF
.	TRBV11-2	TRBJ2-5	.	TGTGCCAGCAGCTCCGGGACTCTCCCCCAAGAGACCCAGTACTTC	CASSSGTLPQETQYF
TRBD1	TRBV27	TRBJ2-1	.	TGTGCCAGCATGGCACGGACAGGGATGAGTGGGATTCTCTTC	CASMARTGMSGILF
.	TRBV4-3	TRBJ1-4	medium-sized	TGCGCCAGCAGCCACGAGAGAGCTAATGAAAAACTGTTTTTT	CASSHERANEKLFF
TRBD1	TRBV7-3	TRBJ2-1	once	TGTGCCAGCAGCGGGGGACAGGGAGGCTACAATGAGCAGTTCTTC	CASSGGQGGYNEQFF